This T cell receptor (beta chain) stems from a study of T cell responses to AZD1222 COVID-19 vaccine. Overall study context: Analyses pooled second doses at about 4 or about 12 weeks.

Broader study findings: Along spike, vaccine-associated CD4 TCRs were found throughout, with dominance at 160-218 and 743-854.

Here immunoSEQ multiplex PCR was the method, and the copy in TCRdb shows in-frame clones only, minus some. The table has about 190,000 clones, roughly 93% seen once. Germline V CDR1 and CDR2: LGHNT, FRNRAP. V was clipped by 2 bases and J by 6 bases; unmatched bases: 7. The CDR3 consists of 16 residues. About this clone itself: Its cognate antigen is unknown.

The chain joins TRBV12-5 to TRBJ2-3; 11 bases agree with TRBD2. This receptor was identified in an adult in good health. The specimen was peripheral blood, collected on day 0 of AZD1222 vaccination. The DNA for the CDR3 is TGTGCTAGTGGTTTGTACATAGCGGGAGGGCCCGATACGCAGTATTTT. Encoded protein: CASGLYIAGGPDTQYF. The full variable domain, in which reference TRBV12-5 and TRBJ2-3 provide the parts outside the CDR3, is DARVTQTPRHKVTEMGQEVTMRCQPILGHNTVFWYRQTMMQGLELLAYFRNRAPLDDSGMPKDRFSAEMPDATLATLKIQPSEPRDSAVYFCASGLYIAGGPDTQYFGPGTRLTVL.